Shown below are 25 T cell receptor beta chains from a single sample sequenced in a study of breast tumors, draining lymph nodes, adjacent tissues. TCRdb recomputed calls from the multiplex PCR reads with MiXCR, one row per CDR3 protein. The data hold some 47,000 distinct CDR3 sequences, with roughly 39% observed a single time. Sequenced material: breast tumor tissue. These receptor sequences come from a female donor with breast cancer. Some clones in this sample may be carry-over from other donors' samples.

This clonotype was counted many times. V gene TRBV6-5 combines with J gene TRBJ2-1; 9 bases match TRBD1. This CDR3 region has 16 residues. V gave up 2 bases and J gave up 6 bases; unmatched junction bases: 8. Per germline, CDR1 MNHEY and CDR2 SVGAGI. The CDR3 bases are TGTGCCAGCAGTTACGGGGAGTGGACAGGGGCCAATGAGCAGTTCTTC. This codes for CASSYGEWTGANEQFF.

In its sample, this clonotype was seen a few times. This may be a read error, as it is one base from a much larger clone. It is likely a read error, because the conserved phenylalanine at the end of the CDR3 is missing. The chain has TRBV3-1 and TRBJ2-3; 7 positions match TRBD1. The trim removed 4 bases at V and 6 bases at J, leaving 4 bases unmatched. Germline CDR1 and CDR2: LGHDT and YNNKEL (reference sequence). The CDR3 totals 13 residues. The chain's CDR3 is CASSRQGSDTQYL. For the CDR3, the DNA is TGTGCCAGCAGCCGACAGGGATCGGATACGCAGTATCTT.

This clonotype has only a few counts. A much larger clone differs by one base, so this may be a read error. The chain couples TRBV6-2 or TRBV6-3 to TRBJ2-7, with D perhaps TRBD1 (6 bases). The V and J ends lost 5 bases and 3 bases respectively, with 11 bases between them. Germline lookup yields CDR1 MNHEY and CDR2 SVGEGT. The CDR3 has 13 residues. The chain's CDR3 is CASSHRDNYEQYF. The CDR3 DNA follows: TGTGCCAGCAGTCACAGGGACAACTACGAGCAGTACTTC.

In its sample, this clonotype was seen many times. The CDR3 DNA reads TGTGCCAGCAGCCCGGGGACAGGGGGAAAGACGCAGTATTTT. Residues: CASSPGTGGKTQYF. The genes are TRBV14 and TRBJ2-3, with TRBD1 matching over 11 bases. V shed 4 bases, J shed 9 bases, and the junction held 6 bases outside the gene matches. The CDR3 is 14 residues long. From germline, CDR1 is SGHDN and CDR2 FVKESK.

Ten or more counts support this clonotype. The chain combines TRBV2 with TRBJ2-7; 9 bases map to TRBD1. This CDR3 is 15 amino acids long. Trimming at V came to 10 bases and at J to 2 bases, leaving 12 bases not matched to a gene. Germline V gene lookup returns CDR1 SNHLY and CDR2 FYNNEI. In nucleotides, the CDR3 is TGTGCCATGTTTACCCCGGGACAGGGACCCTACGAGCAGTACTTC. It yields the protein CAMFTPGQGPYEQYF.

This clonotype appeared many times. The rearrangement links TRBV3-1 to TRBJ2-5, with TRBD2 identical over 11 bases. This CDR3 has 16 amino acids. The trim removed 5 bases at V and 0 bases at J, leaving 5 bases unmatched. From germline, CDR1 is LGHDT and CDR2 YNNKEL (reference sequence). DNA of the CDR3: TGTGCCAGCAGCTGGACTAGCGGGTCGTACCAAGAGACCCAGTACTTC. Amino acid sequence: CASSWTSGSYQETQYF.

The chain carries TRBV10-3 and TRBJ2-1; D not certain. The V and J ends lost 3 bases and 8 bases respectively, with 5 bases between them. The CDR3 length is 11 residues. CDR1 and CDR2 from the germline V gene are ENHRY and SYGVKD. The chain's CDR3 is CAISDVDEQFF. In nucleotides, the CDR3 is TGTGCCATCAGTGACGTGGATGAGCAGTTCTTC.

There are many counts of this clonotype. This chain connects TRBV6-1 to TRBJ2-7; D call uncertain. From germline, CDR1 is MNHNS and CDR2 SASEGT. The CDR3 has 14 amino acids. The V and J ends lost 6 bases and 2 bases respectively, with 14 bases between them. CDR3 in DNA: TGTGCCAGCAGCCAATTCGAGCCTCCCTACGAGCAGTACTTC. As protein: CASSQFEPPYEQYF.

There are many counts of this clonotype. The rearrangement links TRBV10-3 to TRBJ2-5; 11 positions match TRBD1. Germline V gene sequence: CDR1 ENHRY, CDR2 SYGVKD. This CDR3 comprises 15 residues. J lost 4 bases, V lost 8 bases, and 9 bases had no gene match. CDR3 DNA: TGTGCCATCGGCTCGGGACAGGGGGAATCAGAGACCCAGTACTTC. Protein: CAIGSGQGESETQYF.

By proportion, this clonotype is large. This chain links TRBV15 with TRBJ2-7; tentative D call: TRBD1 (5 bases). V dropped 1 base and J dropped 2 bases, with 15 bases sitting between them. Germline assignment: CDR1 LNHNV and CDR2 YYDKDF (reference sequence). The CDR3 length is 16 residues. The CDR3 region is CATSRGGGKGPYEQYF. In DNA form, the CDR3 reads TGTGCCACCAGCAGAGGGGGCGGCAAGGGCCCCTACGAGCAGTACTTC. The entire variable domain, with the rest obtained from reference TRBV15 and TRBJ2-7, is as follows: DAMVIQNPRYQVTQFGKPVTLSCSQTLNHNVMYWYQQKSSQAPKLLFHYYDKDFNNEADTPDNFQSRRPNTSFCFLDIRSPGLGDTAMYLCATSRGGGKGPYEQYFGPGTRLTVT.

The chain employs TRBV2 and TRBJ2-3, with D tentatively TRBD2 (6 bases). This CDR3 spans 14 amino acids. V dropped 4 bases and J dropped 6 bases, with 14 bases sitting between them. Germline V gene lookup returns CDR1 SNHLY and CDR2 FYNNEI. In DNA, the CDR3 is TGTGCCAGCAGTGGAGAAGGGAGGTCGGATACGCAGTATTTT. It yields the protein CASSGEGRSDTQYF.

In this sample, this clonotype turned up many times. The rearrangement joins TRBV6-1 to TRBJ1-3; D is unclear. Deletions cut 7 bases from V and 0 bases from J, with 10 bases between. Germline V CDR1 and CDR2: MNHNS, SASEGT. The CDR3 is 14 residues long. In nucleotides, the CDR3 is TGTGCCAGCACTAACGGCCACTCTGGAAACACCATATATTTT. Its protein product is CASTNGHSGNTIYF.

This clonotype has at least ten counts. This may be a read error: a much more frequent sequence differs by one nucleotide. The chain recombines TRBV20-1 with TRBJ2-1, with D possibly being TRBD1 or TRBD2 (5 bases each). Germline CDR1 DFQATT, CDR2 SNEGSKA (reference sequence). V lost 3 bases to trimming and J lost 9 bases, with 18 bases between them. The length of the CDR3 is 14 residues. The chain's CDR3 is CSARWLVGTTEQFF. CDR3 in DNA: TGCAGTGCTAGGTGGCTAGTCGGGACCACTGAGCAGTTCTTC.

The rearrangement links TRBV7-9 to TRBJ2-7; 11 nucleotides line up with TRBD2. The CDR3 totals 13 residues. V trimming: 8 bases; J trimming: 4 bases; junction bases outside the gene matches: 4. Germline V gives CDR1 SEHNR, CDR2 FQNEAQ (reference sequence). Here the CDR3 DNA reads TGTGCCAGCGCGGCTAGCGGGAGGTACGAGCAGTACTTC. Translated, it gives CASAASGRYEQYF.

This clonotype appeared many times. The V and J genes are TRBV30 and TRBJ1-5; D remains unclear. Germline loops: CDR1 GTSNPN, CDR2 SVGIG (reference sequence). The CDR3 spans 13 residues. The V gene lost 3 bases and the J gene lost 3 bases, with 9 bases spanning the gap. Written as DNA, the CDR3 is TGTGCCTGGAGCGCAAGGAACAATCAGCCCCAGCATTTT. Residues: CAWSARNNQPQHF.

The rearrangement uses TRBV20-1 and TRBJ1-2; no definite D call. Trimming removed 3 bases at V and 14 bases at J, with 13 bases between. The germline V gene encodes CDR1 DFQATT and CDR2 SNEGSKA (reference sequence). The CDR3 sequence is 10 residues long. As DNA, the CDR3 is TGCAGTGCTAGTCCCTCTAGCGAGACCTTC. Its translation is CSASPSSETF.

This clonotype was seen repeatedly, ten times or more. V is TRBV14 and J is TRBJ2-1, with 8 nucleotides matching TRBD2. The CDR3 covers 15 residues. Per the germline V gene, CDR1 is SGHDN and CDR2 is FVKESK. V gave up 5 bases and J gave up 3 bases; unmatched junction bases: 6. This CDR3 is CASSALAGSYNEQFF. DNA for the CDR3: TGTGCCAGCAGCGCTCTAGCGGGTAGCTACAATGAGCAGTTCTTC.

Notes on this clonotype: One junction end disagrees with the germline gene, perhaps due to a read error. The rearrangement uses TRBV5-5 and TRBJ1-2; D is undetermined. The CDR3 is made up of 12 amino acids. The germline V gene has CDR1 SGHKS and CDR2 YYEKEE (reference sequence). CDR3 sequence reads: CASSFSLAGYTF. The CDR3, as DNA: TGTGCCAGCAGCTTTTCTTTGGCTGGCTACACCTTT.

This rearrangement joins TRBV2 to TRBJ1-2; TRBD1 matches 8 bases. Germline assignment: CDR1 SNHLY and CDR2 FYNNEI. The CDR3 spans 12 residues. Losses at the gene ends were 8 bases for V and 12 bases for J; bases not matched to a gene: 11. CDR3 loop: CASGTGFTGNTF. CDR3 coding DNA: TGTGCCAGCGGGACAGGTTTTACTGGAAACACCTTC.

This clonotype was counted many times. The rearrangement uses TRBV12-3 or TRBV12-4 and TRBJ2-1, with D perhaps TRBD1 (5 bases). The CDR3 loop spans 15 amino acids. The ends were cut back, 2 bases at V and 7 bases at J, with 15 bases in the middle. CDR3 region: CASSLNFASGNEQFF. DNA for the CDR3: TGTGCCAGCAGTTTAAATTTTGCATCAGGGAATGAGCAGTTCTTC.

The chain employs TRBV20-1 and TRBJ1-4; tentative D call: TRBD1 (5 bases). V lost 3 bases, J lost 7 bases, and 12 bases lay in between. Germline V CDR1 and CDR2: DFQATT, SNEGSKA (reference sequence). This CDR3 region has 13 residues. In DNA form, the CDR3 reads TGCAGTGCTAGGGACGCCGGGACTGAAAAACTGTTTTTT. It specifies CSARDAGTEKLFF.

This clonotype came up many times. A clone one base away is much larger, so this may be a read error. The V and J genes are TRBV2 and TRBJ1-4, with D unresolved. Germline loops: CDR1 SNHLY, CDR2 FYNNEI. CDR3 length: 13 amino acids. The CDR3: CVSRSDRYEKLFF. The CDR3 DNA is TGTGTCAGCAGATCGGACCGCTATGAAAAACTGTTTTTT.

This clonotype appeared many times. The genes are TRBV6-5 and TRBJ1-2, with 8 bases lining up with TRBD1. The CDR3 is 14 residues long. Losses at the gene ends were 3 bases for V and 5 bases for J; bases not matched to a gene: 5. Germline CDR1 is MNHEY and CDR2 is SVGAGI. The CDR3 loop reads CASSYQGAGYGYTF. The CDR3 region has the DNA TGTGCCAGCAGTTATCAGGGGGCAGGGTATGGCTACACCTTC.

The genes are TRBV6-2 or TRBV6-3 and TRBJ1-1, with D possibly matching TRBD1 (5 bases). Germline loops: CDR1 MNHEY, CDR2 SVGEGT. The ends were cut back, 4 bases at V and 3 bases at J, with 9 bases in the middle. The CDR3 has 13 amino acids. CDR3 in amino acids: CASSWGVHTEAFF. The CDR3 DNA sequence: TGTGCCAGCAGTTGGGGGGTGCACACTGAAGCTTTCTTT.

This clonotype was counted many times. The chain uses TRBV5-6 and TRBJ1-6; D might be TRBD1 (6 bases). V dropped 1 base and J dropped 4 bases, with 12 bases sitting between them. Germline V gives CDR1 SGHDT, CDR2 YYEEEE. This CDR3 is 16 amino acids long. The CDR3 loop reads CASSLWTDLYNSPLHF. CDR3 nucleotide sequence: TGTGCCAGCAGCTTGTGGACAGACTTATATAATTCACCCCTCCACTTT.